The rows below give T cell receptor beta chains drawn from one sample of a study of blood T cell repertoires in COVID-19. The assay was immunoSEQ multiplex PCR, and TCRdb's table has in-frame clones only and misses some. The sample carries 200,000 to 300,000 clones, about 85% recorded once. Sequenced input: peripheral blood. The receptors shown here come from a woman aged 55-70 years with active or convalescent COVID-19. The CDR3 runs from the conserved cysteine through the conserved F or W. D genes are given only for firm matches. The size entry is marked missing in some rows and otherwise reads once, few, many or a size class.

>TRBV19|-|TRBD1|16|TRBJ1-2
TGTGCCAGTAGTACCGGACCTATACAGGGGGCCCCTGGCTACACCTTC
CASSTGPIQGAPGYTF
>TRBV25-1|-|-|11|TRBJ1-1
TGTGCCAGCATTGAGGGCCGGAAAGCTTTCTTT
CASIEGRKAFF
>TRBV19|-|TRBD2|14|TRBJ2-5
TGTGCCAGTAGTACTACGGGAGGCCAAGAGACCCAGTACTTC
CASSTTGGQETQYF
>TRBV2|-|-|14|TRBJ2-7
TGTGCCAGCAGTGAAACGTGGGGGACTCCGAATGAGTACTTC
CASSETWGTPNEYF
>TRBV6-1|few|-|13|TRBJ1-6
TGTGCCAGCAGTGAAAGAGATAATTCACCCCTCCACTTT
CASSERDNSPLHF
>TRBV19|-|TRBD2|19|TRBJ2-3
TGTGCCAGTAGTATATTTGGGCCCCGGGCGGGAGTCGGCACAGATACGCAGTATTTT
CASSIFGPRAGVGTDTQYF
>TRBV20-1|-|-|11|TRBJ2-1
TGCAGTGCAGCACAGTTCAATGAGCAGTTCTTC
CSAAQFNEQFF
>TRBV24-1|-|TRBD2|18|TRBJ2-3
TGTGCCACCAGTACGGACCCGGGACTAGCGCGGGGGTCAGATACGCAGTATTTT
CATSTDPGLARGSDTQYF
>TRBV6-5|-|-|14|TRBJ1-1
TGTGCCAGCAGCCGAGGGACTCTGAACACTGAAGCTTTCTTT
CASSRGTLNTEAFF
>TRBV5-5|once|TRBD2|16|TRBJ2-3
TGTGCCAGCAGCTTGGAACTAGCGGTACCTTCAGATACGCAGTATTTT
CASSLELAVPSDTQYF
>TRBV11-2|-|-|15|TRBJ2-7
TGTGCCAGCAAAAGTATCCAGAGGGCCTCCTACGAGCAGTACTTC
CASKSIQRASYEQYF
>TRBV7-7|-|TRBD2|16|TRBJ2-1
TGTGCTAGCAGCTTAGAAGCGGGAAGCTCCTACAATGAGCAGTTCTTC
CASSLEAGSSYNEQFF
>TRBV27|-|-|16|TRBJ2-1
TGTGCCAGCAGTTTAGGGGGGGCCCTCTCCTACAATGAGCAGTTCTTC
CASSLGGALSYNEQFF
>TRBV15|-|-|15|TRBJ2-7
TGTGCCACCAGCAGAGATCTCGCCGAGTCCTACGAGCAGTACTTC
CATSRDLAESYEQYF
>TRBV19|-|-|13|TRBJ1-1
TGTGCCAGTAGTATGGAGGACTACACTGAAGCTTTCTTT
CASSMEDYTEAFF
>TRBV5-1|-|-|15|TRBJ2-1
TGCGCCAGCAGACCGGTCAGGGAACCCTACAATGAGCAGTTCTTC
CASRPVREPYNEQFF
>TRBV9|-|TRBD2|16|TRBJ2-2
TGTGCCAGCAGCGTCCTAGCGGGAGGGGTGGCCGGGGAGCTGTTTTTT
CASSVLAGGVAGELFF
>TRBV11-2|-|-|14|TRBJ2-7
TGTGCCAGCAGCTTAACGGGGTCCCCCTACGAGCAGTACTTC
CASSLTGSPYEQYF
>TRBV7-6|-|-|19|TRBJ2-3
TGTGCCAGCAGCTTAGCGCAGCTCCGTGGCGGAGTGAGCACAGATACGCAGTATTTT
CASSLAQLRGGVSTDTQYF
>TRBV7-6|-|TRBD2|15|TRBJ2-7
TGTGCCAGCAGCCAATGGACTAGCGGGAGTCGGGAGCAGTACTTC
CASSQWTSGSREQYF
>TRBV5-4|-|TRBD2|16|TRBJ2-1
TGTGCCAGCAGCTTGGCCCTGCGGGGGGGCCAAAATGAGCAGTTCTTC
CASSLALRGGQNEQFF
>TRBV11-3|-|-|13|TRBJ2-2
TGTGCCAGCAGCTTAGCAAACACCGGGGAGCTGTTTTTT
CASSLANTGELFF
>TRBV18|once|-|15|TRBJ1-2
TGTGCCAGCTCGCCAGCGGTATCTTCAAGTAGTGGCTACACCTTC
CASSPAVSSSSGYTF
>TRBV24-1|-|TRBD1|18|TRBJ2-2
TGTGCCACCAGTGATGGGTTGGGGACAGTTGCCAACACCGGGGAGCTGTTTTTT
CATSDGLGTVANTGELFF
>TRBV5-8|once|-|12|TRBJ2-2
TGTGCCACCAACCCCGGAGCCGGGGAGCTGTTTTTT
CATNPGAGELFF
>TRBV5-4|-|TRBD1|16|TRBJ1-6
TGTGCCAGCAGCTTTGACCGGGACAGGGTGAATTCACCCCTCCACTTT
CASSFDRDRVNSPLHF
>TRBV2|-|TRBD2|16|TRBJ2-3
TGTGCCAGCAGCCTCCGGGCTAGCGGGATCACAGATACGCAGTATTTT
CASSLRASGITDTQYF
>TRBV19|-|TRBD1|14|TRBJ1-1
TGTGCCAGTAGTATACACCGGGACAGGGTTGAAGCTTTCTTT
CASSIHRDRVEAFF
>TRBV5-5|-|-|18|TRBJ1-1
TGTGCCAGCAGCTTGACTCGTGGGGCGAGGATCTTTAACACTGAAGCTTTCTTT
CASSLTRGARIFNTEAFF
>TRBV6-2/TRBV6-3|once|TRBD2|18|TRBJ2-1
TGTGCCAGCAGTTACTCGATGGGGACTAGCGGGAGAGGAAATGAGCAGTTCTTC
CASSYSMGTSGRGNEQFF
>TRBV9|-|TRBD1|18|TRBJ1-1
TGTGCCAGCAGCGTAGTGTTGAGTTTGGGGACAGGGGGCACTGAAGCTTTCTTT
CASSVVLSLGTGGTEAFF
>TRBV6-5|-|-|15|TRBJ1-5
TGTGCCAGCAACGAAGGCGGCAATAGCAATCAGCCCCAGCATTTT
CASNEGGNSNQPQHF
>TRBV11-3|-|-|14|TRBJ2-7
TGTGCCAGCAGCTTAGCAGGACAGACCTACGAGCAGTACTTC
CASSLAGQTYEQYF
>TRBV19|-|TRBD2|19|TRBJ2-1
TGTGCCAGTAGTATCCCGGGACTAGCGGGAGGGAGCTCCTACAATGAGCAGTTCTTC
CASSIPGLAGGSSYNEQFF
>TRBV10-3|-|TRBD2|15|TRBJ2-3
TGTGCCATCGCCCTAGCGGGGGGCCGCACAGATACGCAGTATTTT
CAIALAGGRTDTQYF
>TRBV5-6|-|-|16|TRBJ2-2
TGTGCCAGCAGCTTGGTGGGTAGCGCGAAGATGGGGGAGCTGTTTTTT
CASSLVGSAKMGELFF
>TRBV4-1|-|-|15|TRBJ2-7
TGCGCCAGCAGCCAAGGAGGGATTTTCTCCTACGAGCAGTACTTC
CASSQGGIFSYEQYF
>TRBV15|-|-|18|TRBJ2-1
TGTGCCACCAGCAGAGATCCTCAAGGCGGGACCTCCTACAATGAGCAGTTCTTC
CATSRDPQGGTSYNEQFF
>TRBV4-1|few|TRBD1|15|TRBJ2-7
TGCGCCAGCAGCCAAGATAACAGGGGCATTGACGAGCAGTACTTC
CASSQDNRGIDEQYF
>TRBV5-4|-|-|13|TRBJ2-3
TGTGCCAGCACCTATAATCCCCTGGATACGCAGTATTTT
CASTYNPLDTQYF
>TRBV7-6|few|TRBD2|17|TRBJ2-1
TGTGCCAGCAGCTTAGAGGTTGGGACTAGCGGGGGGATTGAGCAGTTCTTC
CASSLEVGTSGGIEQFF
>TRBV7-2|-|TRBD2|17|TRBJ2-3
TGTGCCAGCAGCTTAGCTACGAGCGGGGGGTACACAGATACGCAGTATTTT
CASSLATSGGYTDTQYF
>TRBV11-3|-|-|14|TRBJ1-4
TGTGCCAGCAGCTTAAAGAGTATTAATGAAAAACTGTTTTTT
CASSLKSINEKLFF
>TRBV10-3|-|-|16|TRBJ1-4
TGTGCCATCAGTGATGCGGCCGGGACACCTAATGAAAAACTGTTTTTT
CAISDAAGTPNEKLFF
>TRBV15|-|-|16|TRBJ2-3
TGTGCCACCAGCAGAGATCTGGCGACTAGCACAGATACGCAGTATTTT
CATSRDLATSTDTQYF
>TRBV6-6|-|TRBD1|13|TRBJ1-1
TGTGCCAGCAGCACTACAGGGGACACTGAAGCTTTCTTT
CASSTTGDTEAFF